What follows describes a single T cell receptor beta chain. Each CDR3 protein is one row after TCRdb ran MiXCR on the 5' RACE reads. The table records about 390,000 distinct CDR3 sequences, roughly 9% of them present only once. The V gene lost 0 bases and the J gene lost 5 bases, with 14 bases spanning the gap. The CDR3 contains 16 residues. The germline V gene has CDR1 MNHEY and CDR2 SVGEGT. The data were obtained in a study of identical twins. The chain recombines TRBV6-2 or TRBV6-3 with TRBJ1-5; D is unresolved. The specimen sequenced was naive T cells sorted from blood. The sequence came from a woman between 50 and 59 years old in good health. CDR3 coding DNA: TGTGCCAGCAGTTACTCTGGTTGGGGTTCTGATCAGCCCCAGCATTTT. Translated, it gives CASSYSGWGSDQPQHF.